The 22 T cell receptor beta chains below come from one sample, sequenced in a study of early T cells in non-severe SARS-CoV-2 infection. TCRdb recomputed calls from the 5' RACE reads with MiXCR, one row per CDR3 protein. Here the sample spans tens of thousands of distinct CDR3 sequences, approximately 10% being singletons. The specimen was whole blood. The receptors were gathered from an adult who was a healthcare worker with PCR-confirmed SARS-CoV-2 infection or an uninfected control (not recorded which).

The sample holds many counts of this clonotype. The gene calls are TRBV5-4 and TRBJ2-2; D unresolved. The CDR3 has 13 amino acids. Trimming removed 1 base at V and 4 bases at J, with 5 bases between. The germline CDR1 and CDR2 sequences are SGHNT and YYREEE (reference sequence). The CDR3 sequence is CASSLSVTGELFF. CDR3 bases: TGTGCCAGCAGCTTGTCCGTCACCGGGGAGCTGTTTTTT. Supplemented by reference TRBV5-4 and TRBJ2-2, the full variable domain reads ETGVTQSPTHLIKTRGQQVTLRCSSQSGHNTVSWYQQALGQGPQFIFQYYREEENGRGNFPPRFSGLQFPNYSSELNVNALELDDSALYLCASSLSVTGELFFGEGSRLTVL.

This clonotype was observed at least ten times. CDR3 region: CASSQDEGTGLAKNIQYF. CDR3 nucleotides: TGCGCCAGCAGCCAAGATGAAGGGACAGGTCTAGCCAAAAACATTCAGTACTTC. This chain connects TRBV4-3 to TRBJ2-4; 8 bases match TRBD1. Looked up from germline, CDR1 is LGHNA and CDR2 is YSLEER. CDR3 size: 18 residues. V dropped 0 bases and J dropped 0; count of bases not matched to a gene: 7.

This clonotype is medium-sized (0.01 to 0.1%) by share. This chain connects TRBV5-4 to TRBJ1-6; D uncertain. Per germline, CDR1 SGHNT and CDR2 YYREEE (reference sequence). V lost 0 bases and J 9 bases, leaving 10 bases between the germline ends. The CDR3 runs 14 residues. The CDR3 nucleotides read TGTGCCAGCAGCTTGGTTGGAGAAAGTTCACCCCTCCACTTT. Its translation: CASSLVGESSPLHF.

This clonotype was observed a few times. V usage is TRBV6-1 and J usage is TRBJ1-1, with 7 positions matching TRBD1. Trimming at V came to 7 bases and at J to 6 bases, leaving 11 bases not matched to a gene. The length of the CDR3 is 14 residues. CDR1 MNHNS and CDR2 SASEGT come from the germline V gene. As DNA, the CDR3 is TGTGCCAGCACCTCCGGACAGGCGGCCCCTGAAGCTTTCTTT. Residues: CASTSGQAAPEAFF.

Concerning this clonotype: One end of the junction is discordant with germline, which a read error may explain. This chain uses TRBV19 with TRBJ2-7, with a weak D call TRBD1 (5 bases). This CDR3 has 11 residues. CDR1 is LNHDA and CDR2 is SQIVND in the germline V gene (reference sequence). This CDR3 is CASSDSYGQYF. CDR3 nucleotides: TGTGCCAGTAGTGACAGCTACGGGCAGTACTTC.

The sample holds many counts of this clonotype. The chain couples TRBV19 to TRBJ2-7; 8 bases line up with TRBD2. V dropped 3 bases and J dropped 0; count of bases not matched to a gene: 4. CDR1 LNHDA and CDR2 SQIVND come from the germline V gene (reference sequence). The CDR3 sequence is 15 residues long. The CDR3 region is CASSIGGGPSYEQYF. The CDR3 region has the DNA TGTGCCAGTAGTATCGGCGGGGGGCCCTCCTACGAGCAGTACTTC.

This clonotype was seen ten or more times. This chain connects TRBV12-3 or TRBV12-4 to TRBJ2-1; D is unclear. CDR3 size: 15 residues. Trimming pared 2 bases from V and 0 bases from J, leaving 8 bases between. The DNA of the CDR3 is TGTGCCAGCAGTTTAAACACCATCTCCTACAATGAGCAGTTCTTC. Protein: CASSLNTISYNEQFF.

This clonotype was counted at least ten times. This chain uses TRBV6-5 with TRBJ2-5; no clear D. Germline CDR1 and CDR2: MNHEY and SVGAGI. The CDR3 is 15 residues long. Trimming removed 6 bases from V and 4 bases from J, with 18 bases in between. The CDR3 sequence: CASSISLAGRETQYF. CDR3 nucleotide sequence: TGTGCCAGCAGCATAAGTCTGGCCGGGCGAGAGACCCAGTACTTC.

The chain has TRBV27 and TRBJ2-1, with TRBD2 as a possible D gene (5 bases). Germline values: CDR1 MNHEY, CDR2 SMNVEV (reference sequence). This CDR3 is built from 15 residues. The V gene lost 0 bases and the J gene lost 4 bases, with 10 bases spanning the gap. Here the CDR3 reads CASSLSGVAYNEQFF. DNA of the CDR3: TGTGCCAGCAGTTTATCCGGGGTGGCGTACAATGAGCAGTTCTTC.

This clonotype was seen many times. The rearrangement links TRBV29-1 to TRBJ2-7; D possibly matches TRBD1 or TRBD2 (5 bases each). Trimming removed 4 bases at V and 4 bases at J, with 17 bases between. CDR1 is SQVTM and CDR2 is ANQGSEA in the germline V gene. This CDR3 has 14 residues. The CDR3 DNA sequence: TGCAGCGTTGTCCCGGGACGGATGGAATACGAGCAGTACTTC. Translated, it gives CSVVPGRMEYEQYF.

The chain is built from TRBV20-1 and TRBJ2-3; D is tentatively TRBD1 or TRBD2 (5 bases each). V was pared by 6 bases and J by 0 bases, with 16 bases between. The germline CDR1 and CDR2 sequences are DFQATT and SNEGSKA (reference sequence). The CDR3 is 15 amino acids. The CDR3 nucleotides read TGCAGTGCCGTGTTGCCGGGACGGAGCACAGATACGCAGTATTTT. Residues: CSAVLPGRSTDTQYF.

This clonotype was seen repeatedly, ten times or more. The chain uses TRBV6-5 and TRBJ1-1; the match to TRBD1 covers 7 bases. The CDR3 has 13 residues. Losses at the gene ends were 6 bases for V and 10 bases for J; bases not matched to a gene: 11. CDR1 and CDR2 from the germline V gene are MNHEY and SVGAGI. The CDR3 is CASSQGQRGRAFF. For the CDR3, the DNA is TGTGCCAGCAGCCAGGGACAGAGAGGTAGAGCTTTCTTT.

The V call is TRBV20-1, the J call TRBJ2-2; 9 positions match TRBD2. Germline CDR1 and CDR2: DFQATT and SNEGSKA (reference sequence). The CDR3 extends over 18 amino acids. V shed 0 bases, J shed 7 bases, and the junction held 15 bases outside the gene matches. CDR3 residues: CSARDRVTSGDGGGELFF. In DNA, the CDR3 is TGCAGTGCTAGAGATCGGGTGACTAGCGGCGATGGAGGCGGGGAGCTGTTTTTT.

Only a few counts were recorded for this clonotype. The chain employs TRBV29-1 and TRBJ2-1; maybe TRBD2 (8 bases). The CDR3 runs 15 residues. V lost 4 bases, J lost 0 bases, and 13 bases lay in between. Germline loops: CDR1 SQVTM, CDR2 ANQGSEA. CDR3 amino acids: CSVVQGTSSYNEQFF. As DNA, the CDR3 is TGCAGCGTTGTACAGGGGACTAGCTCCTACAATGAGCAGTTCTTC.

The sample holds a few counts of this clonotype. V usage is TRBV6-5 and J usage is TRBJ2-5; D is uncertain. Trimming cost V 8 bases and J 4 bases, with 8 bases left between them. Germline V CDR1 and CDR2: MNHEY, SVGAGI. The CDR3 sequence is 11 residues long. The DNA of the CDR3 is TGTGCCAGCCTCCGCGGAGAGACCCAGTACTTC. It translates to CASLRGETQYF.

The chain employs TRBV18 and TRBJ1-5; D gene uncertain. Germline V gives CDR1 KGHSH, CDR2 LQKENI. The CDR3 totals 15 residues. The germline V and J ends were trimmed by 0 bases and 6 bases, with 12 bases remaining between them. CDR3 DNA: TGTGCCAGCTCACCACCGGCCGGTGATAGTCAGCCCCAGCATTTT. It encodes CASSPPAGDSQPQHF.

Comment on this clonotype: This may be a read error, as it is one base from a much larger clone. The CDR3 DNA reads TGTGCCAGCAGCTCCCGACCCCCCACCTACGAGCAGTACTTC. Translation gives CASSSRPPTYEQYF. The gene calls are TRBV7-3 and TRBJ2-7; D ambiguous. This CDR3 spans 14 amino acids. Deletions cut 4 bases from V and 2 bases from J, with 12 bases between. Germline V gene data show CDR1 as SGHTA and CDR2 as FQGTGA.

This clonotype was seen repeatedly, ten times or more. This chain links TRBV29-1 with TRBJ2-2; 9 nucleotides line up with TRBD2. The CDR3 covers 14 residues. Germline V lookup: CDR1 SQVTM, CDR2 ANQGSEA. V dropped 6 bases and J dropped 2; count of bases not matched to a gene: 4. CDR3 residues: CSVLAGQNTGELFF. The CDR3, as DNA: TGCAGCGTCCTAGCGGGGCAAAACACCGGGGAGCTGTTTTTT.

The count of this clonotype is one. This is likely a read error, given that the CDR3 carries no conserved phenylalanine or tryptophan at its end. V is TRBV2 and J is TRBJ2-5; D gene ambiguous. CDR1 is SNHLY and CDR2 is FYNNEI in the germline V gene. There are 14 residues in the CDR3. Between the trimmed V and J ends, which lost 1 base and 5 bases, there was a span of 11 bases. The CDR3 reads CASSEGAFGETQYY. Written as DNA, the CDR3 is TGTGCCAGCAGTGAAGGGGCTTTCGGGGAGACCCAGTACTAC.

This clonotype occurred a few times. The chain uses TRBV11-2 and TRBJ1-1; maybe TRBD1 (5 bases). V was shortened by 1 base and J by 2 bases, with 11 bases between the two germline ends. CDR3 length: 15 residues. Germline V lookup: CDR1 SGHAT, CDR2 FQNNGV. The CDR3 coding sequence is TGTGCCAGCAGCTTAGTCGGGGGGTACAACACTGAAGCTTTCTTT. It encodes CASSLVGGYNTEAFF.

This chain connects TRBV9 to TRBJ2-4, with D tentatively TRBD1 (6 bases). The CDR3 contains 18 residues. Trimming took off 0 bases at V and 3 bases at J, with 19 bases between the two ends. CDR1 and CDR2 from the germline V gene are SGDLS and YYNGEE. DNA for the CDR3: TGTGCCAGCAGCGTAGGGACAAACAGGGCTATTTACAAAAACATTCAGTACTTC. It is translated as CASSVGTNRAIYKNIQYF.

This clonotype was detected a few times. V usage is TRBV20-1 and J usage is TRBJ2-3, with D unresolved. V lost 3 bases and J 0 bases, leaving 7 bases between the germline ends. The CDR3 runs 13 residues. The germline gives CDR1 DFQATT, CDR2 SNEGSKA (reference sequence). The CDR3 sequence: CSASGRSTDTQYF. DNA for the CDR3: TGCAGTGCTAGCGGGCGGAGCACAGATACGCAGTATTTT.